The rows below give T cell receptor beta chains drawn from one sample of a study of T-cell reconstitution after alpha-beta-depleted transplantation in children. TCRdb processed the PCR reads anew with MiXCR; each CDR3 protein has one entry. The sample has around 370,000 distinct CDR3 sequences, 15% to 20% seen once; the top ten hold roughly 40%. Sequenced material: PBMCs, mostly from graft donor cells, taken 360 days after TCRalphabeta/CD19-depleted stem cell transplant. The receptors here all came from a male patient aged 2 to 10 who had a stem cell transplant for acute lymphoblastic leukemia, so the T cells may come from the graft donor. Both conserved end residues are part of each CDR3. D genes are given only for firm matches. Rows may omit the clone size; those that give it use once, few, many or a size class.

d_call	v_call	clone_size	cdr3_length	j_call	cdr3_nt	cdr3_aa
-	TRBV29-1	few	15	TRBJ2-2	TGCAGCGTTGTAAAGGACACGTTCTCGGGAGGGGAGCTGTTTTTT	CSVVKDTFSGGELFF
-	TRBV4-2	-	16	TRBJ2-3	TGTGCCAGCGGGGCGGGCGGGATTGCTAGCACAGATACGCAGTATTTT	CASGAGGIASTDTQYF
-	TRBV5-1	-	14	TRBJ2-1	TGCGCCAGCAGCTTAAGTAGGAGGGACAATGAGCAGTTCTTC	CASSLSRRDNEQFF
TRBD2	TRBV10-3	many	17	TRBJ2-3	TGTGCCATCAGTGAGTCATTTCGGACTAGCAGCACAGATACGCAGTATTTT	CAISESFRTSSTDTQYF
-	TRBV9	many	14	TRBJ1-3	TGTGCCAGCAGCGTAGGCTTGACTGGAAACACCATATATTTT	CASSVGLTGNTIYF
-	TRBV24-1	few	17	TRBJ2-6	TGTGCCACCAGTGATCCGGACAGTCTATCTGGGGCCAACGTCCTGACTTTC	CATSDPDSLSGANVLTF
-	TRBV3-1	-	16	TRBJ2-7	TGTGCCAGCAGCCAACTGGGGCGCGGGCGCTCCTACGAGCAGTACTTC	CASSQLGRGRSYEQYF
TRBD2	TRBV5-1	-	14	TRBJ2-7	TGCGCCAGCGCACCGGGACTAGCTGTTTACGAGCAGTACTTC	CASAPGLAVYEQYF
TRBD1	TRBV6-1	-	13	TRBJ2-7	TGTGCCAGCAGTCGCACGTCCCTGGACAGGGGGTACTTC	CASSRTSLDRGYF
-	TRBV25-1	-	14	TRBJ2-1	TGTGCCAGCAGTGAACCTGGGACTCACAATGAGCAGTTCTTC	CASSEPGTHNEQFF
TRBD2	TRBV4-1	many	17	TRBJ2-3	TGCGCCAGCAGCCAAGCGAGGCTAGCGGGAGGCACAGATACGCAGTATTTT	CASSQARLAGGTDTQYF
-	TRBV28	few	15	TRBJ2-4	TGTGCCAGCAGTTTAAAGGTTGTAGCCAAAAACATTCAGTACTTC	CASSLKVVAKNIQYF
-	TRBV6-2/TRBV6-3	many	14	TRBJ2-7	TGTGCCAGCAGTGGCCTAGCTGACTCCTACGAGCAGTACTTC	CASSGLADSYEQYF
-	TRBV6-5	-	16	TRBJ2-7	TGTGCCAGCAGTTGGCTCCCGGGCTCTAGCTCCTACGAGCAGTACTTC	CASSWLPGSSSYEQYF
-	TRBV28	few	13	TRBJ2-5	TGTGCCAGCAGTTTATGGGGTATCGAGACCCAGTACTTC	CASSLWGIETQYF
-	TRBV4-1	-	18	TRBJ2-4	TGCGCCAGCAGCCAAGGGCCGATGGTGGGGGTAGCCAAAAACATTCAGTACTTC	CASSQGPMVGVAKNIQYF
-	TRBV6-5	-	17	TRBJ2-7	TGTGCCAGCAGTTACGGGCCAGCATATTGGCCAACCTACGAGCAGTACTTC	CASSYGPAYWPTYEQYF
TRBD2	TRBV7-3	many	19	TRBJ2-2	TGTGCCAGCAGCTTACCTTTAGGGAGCGGGAGGGCCCCGATCGGGGAGCTGTTTTTT	CASSLPLGSGRAPIGELFF
TRBD2	TRBV20-1	many	13	TRBJ2-1	TGCAGTGCCGCCCCCGGGAGGGCCAATGAGCAGTTCTTC	CSAAPGRANEQFF
-	TRBV30	many	14	TRBJ2-1	TGTGCCTGGAAAGCGGACCATTCTATTAATGAGCAGTTCTTC	CAWKADHSINEQFF
TRBD1	TRBV5-1	-	14	TRBJ2-4	TGCGCCAGCAGCTTAACAGGGGACGGGGACATTCAGTACTTC	CASSLTGDGDIQYF
-	TRBV10-3	-	15	TRBJ2-1	TGTGCCACACAAGGGACTTACGGGCCTGCCAGTGAGCAGTTCTTC	CATQGTYGPASEQFF
-	TRBV20-1	-	12	TRBJ2-7	TGCAGTGCTAGACGAGACAGCTACGAGCAGTACTTC	CSARRDSYEQYF
TRBD1	TRBV18	-	17	TRBJ1-5	TGTGCCAGCTCACAAACTGTACTGACAGGGGCTGATCAGCCCCAGCATTTT	CASSQTVLTGADQPQHF
-	TRBV7-9	-	14	TRBJ2-1	TGTGCCAGCAGGGGAGGTTTTCAGGCCAATGAGCAGTTCTTC	CASRGGFQANEQFF
TRBD1	TRBV4-3	-	16	TRBJ1-6	TGCGCCAGCAGCCAAGCCTCCGGGACAGGGGCCTCACCCCTCCACTTT	CASSQASGTGASPLHF
TRBD2	TRBV20-1	few	14	TRBJ2-2	TGCAGTGCTAGGACTAGCGGGAGTACCGGGGAGCTGTTTTTT	CSARTSGSTGELFF
TRBD1	TRBV9	-	16	TRBJ2-5	TGTGCCAGCAGCGTACCTGAACAGGGGGCGTTTGAGACCCAGTACTTC	CASSVPEQGAFETQYF
-	TRBV11-2	many	11	TRBJ2-1	TGTGCCACCAGCTTCTTAAATGAGCAGTTCTTC	CATSFLNEQFF